The rows below give T cell receptor beta chains drawn from one sample of a study of blood T cell repertoires in COVID-19. Sequencing was performed with immunoSEQ multiplex PCR; in TCRdb, only in-frame clones are kept and a portion is missing. The table lists about 380,000 clones, 85% of them singletons. The sequenced sample was peripheral blood. The receptors here all came from a woman aged 18-29 years with acute or convalescent COVID-19. CDR3s include the opening cysteine and the closing phenylalanine or tryptophan. D genes are given only for firm matches. Only part of the rows carry a size: once, few, many, or a class if the clone is expanded.

CAWSGGGSGNTIYF TGTGCCTGGAGTGGAGGGGGCTCTGGAAACACCATATATTTT TRBV30 . TRBJ1-3 .
CASRGPGSPTQYF TGCGCCAGCAGGGGGCCCGGGTCGCCGACCCAGTACTTC TRBV4-1 . TRBJ2-5 .
CASSRKQGAIAQPQHF TGTGCCAGCAGCCGAAAACAGGGGGCAATCGCTCAGCCCCAGCATTTT TRBV6-6 . TRBJ1-5 TRBD1
CASSSGQGPNQPQHF TGTGCCAGCAGCTCCGGACAGGGACCCAATCAGCCCCAGCATTTT TRBV27 . TRBJ1-5 TRBD1
CAWSRQGHAYEQYF TGTGCCTGGAGCCGACAGGGTCATGCCTACGAGCAGTACTTC TRBV30 . TRBJ2-7 TRBD1
CASSAAGQSGRGSYEQYF TGTGCCAGTAGCGCGGCGGGGCAGTCCGGGAGGGGTTCCTACGAGCAGTACTTC TRBV19 . TRBJ2-7 TRBD2
CAPTNQETQYF TGCGCCCCCACAAACCAAGAGACCCAGTACTTC TRBV5-1 few TRBJ2-5 .
CATSDAQGQGTDTQYF TGTGCCACCAGTGATGCACAAGGACAGGGCACAGATACGCAGTATTTT TRBV24-1 once TRBJ2-3 TRBD1
CASSSRYNEQFF TGTGCCAGCAGTTCGCGTTACAATGAGCAGTTCTTC TRBV27 . TRBJ2-1 .
CASSNKSLGGPYEQYF TGTGCCAGCAGCAATAAATCTTTGGGGGGACCCTACGAGCAGTACTTC TRBV21-1 . TRBJ2-7 .
CASSPRGLDYGYTF TGTGCCAGCAGCCCCAGGGGGCTCGACTATGGCTACACCTTC TRBV13 . TRBJ1-2 TRBD1
CASSAGTGNSPLHF TGCGCCAGCAGCGCCGGGACAGGGAATTCACCCCTCCACTTT TRBV5-1 . TRBJ1-6 TRBD1
CASSLEAGPYYGYTF TGTGCCAGCAGCTTGGAGGCGGGACCCTACTATGGCTACACCTTC TRBV5-5 . TRBJ1-2 .
CASSLAPGTSGIWETQYF TGTGCCAGCAGCTTAGCGCCCGGGACTAGCGGGATTTGGGAGACCCAGTACTTC TRBV7-3 . TRBJ2-5 TRBD2
CASSPGTGHRVEQFF TGTGCCTCCTCTCCCGGGACAGGGCATAGGGTCGAGCAGTTCTTC TRBV30 . TRBJ2-1 TRBD1
CASSLGLQNHEAFF TGTGCCAGCAGCTTGGGGCTACAGAACCATGAAGCTTTCTTT TRBV11-1 . TRBJ1-1 .
CASSLAAGGLLNEQFF TGTGCCAGCAGCTTAGCGGCGGGGGGGCTACTCAATGAGCAGTTCTTC TRBV13 once TRBJ2-1 TRBD2
CASSYGTVRGETQYF TGTGCCAGCAGTTACGGGACAGTCAGGGGCGAGACCCAGTACTTC TRBV2 . TRBJ2-5 TRBD1
CASSSSGTSGGGTGELFF TGTGCCAGCAGCTCCTCCGGGACTAGCGGGGGGGGCACCGGGGAGCTGTTTTTT TRBV7-3 . TRBJ2-2 TRBD2
CSAGQDSYEQYF TGCAGCGCGGGACAGGACTCCTACGAGCAGTACTTC TRBV29-1 . TRBJ2-7 TRBD1
CASRTRGLDTEAFF TGTGCCAGCAGGACCAGGGGCTTGGACACTGAAGCTTTCTTT TRBV6-6 . TRBJ1-1 .
CASSLDGSREQYF TGCGCCAGCAGCTTGGACGGCTCGAGGGAGCAGTACTTC TRBV5-1 once TRBJ2-7 .
CASSLGLAGPVYEQYF TGTGCCAGCAGCCTGGGACTAGCGGGTCCCGTGTACGAGCAGTACTTC TRBV3-1/TRBV3-2 . TRBJ2-7 TRBD2
CASSVSSIDRTSYEQYF TGTGCCAGCAGCGTTAGCTCAATAGACAGGACCTCCTACGAGCAGTACTTC TRBV27 . TRBJ2-7 .
CASSFRSGANVLTF TGCGCCAGCAGCTTCCGCTCTGGGGCCAACGTCCTGACTTTC TRBV5-1 . TRBJ2-6 .
CASSTSGGASYNIQYF TGTGCCAGCAGCACTAGCGGGGGGGCCTCTTACAACATTCAGTACTTC TRBV7-9 . TRBJ2-4 TRBD2
CASSLRDYNEQFF TGTGCCAGCAGCTTGAGGGATTACAATGAGCAGTTCTTC TRBV7-2 . TRBJ2-1 .
CASTLQGYTEAFF TGTGCCAGCACCCTTCAGGGGTACACTGAAGCTTTCTTT TRBV2 . TRBJ1-1 .
CAGLGRNYGYTF TGTGCCGGATTGGGCCGGAACTATGGCTACACCTTC TRBV12-3/TRBV12-4 . TRBJ1-2 .
CASSPGTGVETQYF TGCGCCAGCAGCCCCGGGACAGGGGTAGAGACCCAGTACTTC TRBV5-1 . TRBJ2-5 TRBD1
CASSEYRGEGDNQPQHF TGTGCCAGCAGTGAATATCGGGGGGAAGGGGACAATCAGCCCCAGCATTTT TRBV25-1 . TRBJ1-5 .
CSVLVGGQFSEQYF TGCAGCGTCCTGGTAGGGGGACAGTTTAGCGAGCAGTACTTC TRBV29-1 . TRBJ2-7 TRBD1
CASSLGQGSNQPQHF TGTGCCAGCAGTTTGGGGCAGGGAAGCAATCAGCCCCAGCATTTT TRBV28 . TRBJ1-5 .
CASSIGGSSGNTIYF TGTGCCAGCAGCATAGGGGGAAGTTCTGGAAACACCATATATTTT TRBV21-1 . TRBJ1-3 .
CASSATVLSGANVLTF TGTGCCAGCAGCGCGACAGTTCTCTCTGGGGCCAACGTCCTGACTTTC TRBV2 . TRBJ2-6 .
CATSRDTGDQPQHF TGTGCCACCAGCAGAGACACAGGGGATCAGCCCCAGCATTTT TRBV15 . TRBJ1-5 TRBD1
CASSGTTGGYNSPLHF TGTGCCAGCAGTGGGACGACAGGGGGCTATAATTCACCCCTCCACTTT TRBV6-1 . TRBJ1-6 TRBD1
CATEWGGAGLDYNEQFF TGTGCCACCGAGTGGGGGGGGGCTGGGCTGGATTACAATGAGCAGTTCTTC TRBV24-1 . TRBJ2-1 .
CASSDVTGRDNSPLHF TGTGCCAGCAGTGATGTGACAGGGAGAGATAATTCACCCCTCCACTTT TRBV6-1 many TRBJ1-6 TRBD1
CASTSPGGWSTEAFF TGTGCCAGTACTTCTCCCGGAGGGTGGAGCACTGAAGCTTTCTTT TRBV19 . TRBJ1-1 .
CAWGTGASPGPGELFF TGTGCCTGGGGGACAGGGGCTTCCCCCGGGCCCGGGGAGCTGTTTTTT TRBV30 . TRBJ2-2 TRBD1
CASSEALGVQETQYF TGTGCCAGCAGTGAAGCGCTGGGAGTTCAAGAGACCCAGTACTTC TRBV2 . TRBJ2-5 .
CAWARTVGGLGPQHF TGTGCCTGGGCAAGAACGGTGGGGGGGTTAGGGCCCCAGCATTTT TRBV30 once TRBJ1-5 .
CASSNSSGSGEQYF TGTGCCAGCAGCAACTCTAGCGGGAGTGGCGAGCAGTACTTC TRBV5-6 . TRBJ2-7 TRBD2
CASGTGQGLETQYF TGTGCTAGTGGTACCGGACAGGGTTTGGAGACCCAGTACTTC TRBV12-5 . TRBJ2-5 TRBD1
CSASIPAAGETQYF TGCAGTGCTAGTATCCCAGCCGCGGGGGAGACCCAGTACTTC TRBV20-1 . TRBJ2-5 .
CASSLGTGAGYNEQFF TGCGCCAGCAGCTTGGGGACTGGAGCGGGATACAATGAGCAGTTCTTC TRBV5-1 few TRBJ2-1 TRBD2
CASSQGRVGYTF TGCGCCAGCAGCCAAGGCAGGGTCGGCTACACCTTC TRBV4-1 . TRBJ1-2 .
CASSVAGTTNEKLFF TGCGCCAGCAGTGTGGCAGGCACAACTAATGAAAAACTGTTTTTT TRBV5-1 . TRBJ1-4 .
CASSQDSANEKLFF TGTGCCAGCTCACAGGACAGCGCTAATGAAAAACTGTTTTTT TRBV18 . TRBJ1-4 .
CASSGEGVKSSPLHF TGCGCCAGCAGCGGCGAAGGGGTTAAGAGTTCACCCCTCCACTTT TRBV5-1 . TRBJ1-6 .
CSVTGQSQMFF TGCAGTGTGACCGGACAGAGTCAAATGTTCTTC TRBV20-1 . TRBJ2-1 .
CAWSPTGGAQETQYF TGTGCCTGGAGCCCAACCGGGGGGGCCCAAGAGACCCAGTACTTC TRBV30 . TRBJ2-5 TRBD2
CASSVADRGFNEQFF TGCGCCAGCAGCGTCGCCGACAGGGGGTTCAATGAGCAGTTCTTC TRBV5-1 once TRBJ2-1 TRBD1